The 12 T cell receptor beta chains listed next were all sequenced from one sample in a study of shared clonotypes between healthy human individuals. Terminally differentiated effector memory CD45RA+ cells were excluded by CCR7 positive selection of CD45RO-negative cells. Sequenced by immunoSEQ multiplex PCR; TCRdb stores in-frame clones only, minus some. The repertoire has millions of clones, roughly 94% of them found once; the top ten carry roughly 1%. Source material: naive CD8+ T cells sorted from blood. The origin of the receptors is a man aged 18 to 29 in good health.

The gene calls are TRBV13 and TRBJ1-4; D remains ambiguous. From germline, CDR1 is PRHDT and CDR2 FYEKMQ (reference sequence). Trimming stripped 5 bases from V and 0 bases from J, with 7 bases between. This CDR3 region has 14 residues. The CDR3: CASSTQATNEKLFF. In nucleotides, the CDR3 is TGTGCCAGCAGCACCCAAGCAACTAATGAAAAACTGTTTTTT.

V gene TRBV5-4 combines with J gene TRBJ2-7; 8 nucleotides match TRBD1. V lost 5 bases, J lost 3 bases, and 7 bases stayed unmatched. CDR1 and CDR2 from the germline V gene are SGHNT and YYREEE (reference sequence). This CDR3 region has 14 residues. The CDR3 bases are TGTGCCAGCAGTTTAAGTGACAGGGGCTACGAGCAGTACTTC. It encodes CASSLSDRGYEQYF.

The rearrangement links TRBV4-1 to TRBJ1-1; D is unresolved. Germline assignment: CDR1 MGHRA and CDR2 YSYEKL. The CDR3 spans 15 residues. Trimming left V 4 bases short and J 5 bases short, with 17 bases between. CDR3 sequence reads: CASSPVAVWRTEAFF. The CDR3 DNA reads as TGCGCCAGCAGCCCCGTGGCGGTGTGGAGAACTGAAGCTTTCTTT.

The gene calls are TRBV6-1 and TRBJ2-7; 8 bases line up with TRBD1. Germline values: CDR1 MNHNS, CDR2 SASEGT. V lost 6 bases and J lost 3; bases outside the gene matches: 4. The CDR3 extends over 13 amino acids. CDR3 protein: CASSWDRNYEQYF. CDR3 nucleotide sequence: TGTGCCAGCAGCTGGGACAGGAACTACGAGCAGTACTTC.

The J gene is TRBJ2-7, the V gene TRBV25-1, with TRBD2 identical over 8 bases. The length of the CDR3 is 13 residues. With 9 bases clipped from V and 3 bases from J, the junction kept 7 bases outside the gene matches. Germline-derived CDR1 and CDR2 are MGHDK and SYGVNS. The DNA for the CDR3 is TGTGCCAGTAGCGGGGTCCCCTACTACGAGCAGTACTTC. Translated: CASSGVPYYEQYF.

This clone was detected once. DNA for the CDR3: TGTGCCAGCAGCTTACTCCAGGGTAACGGCTACACCTTC. Protein: CASSLLQGNGYTF. V usage is TRBV27 and J usage is TRBJ1-2, with D possibly matching TRBD1 (5 bases). The CDR3 runs to 13 residues. The germline gives CDR1 MNHEY, CDR2 SMNVEV (reference sequence). V was clipped by 6 bases and J by 8 bases, with 16 bases between them.

This clone came up a few times. This rearrangement joins TRBV27 to TRBJ1-2, with a weak D call TRBD1 (5 bases). The V end lost 0 bases, the J end lost 2 bases, and 7 bases lay between the germline ends. The germline gives CDR1 MNHEY, CDR2 SMNVEV (reference sequence). The CDR3 has 14 amino acids. CDR3 sequence (DNA): TGTGCCAGCAGTTTATCGGGACGGAACTATGGCTACACCTTC. It yields the protein CASSLSGRNYGYTF.

This clone was seen only once. The chain is built from TRBV9 and TRBJ1-2; D gene ambiguous. Germline CDR1 is SGDLS and CDR2 is YYNGEE. V was trimmed by 1 base and J by 7 bases, leaving 11 bases between them. This CDR3 has 13 amino acids. CDR3 DNA: TGTGCCAGCAGCGTATGGGCAGGTAGTGGCTACACCTTC. Translating gives CASSVWAGSGYTF.

This clone appeared a few times. Other DNA sequences in the sample encode the same CDR3. The chain recombines TRBV6-5 with TRBJ1-2; D may be TRBD1 (5 bases). CDR3 length: 13 residues. CDR1 is MNHEY and CDR2 is SVGAGI in the germline V gene. Trimming pared 2 bases from V and 5 bases from J, leaving 9 bases between. The CDR3 reads CASSYGAGYGYTF. The CDR3 DNA is TGTGCCAGCAGTTACGGGGCAGGGTATGGCTACACCTTC.

The CDR3 region has the DNA TGTGCCAGCAGTTTTCTAGCGGGTCCCTACGAGCAGTACTTC. Amino acid sequence: CASSFLAGPYEQYF. The gene calls are TRBV27 and TRBJ2-7; 8 positions agree with TRBD2. Per the germline V gene, CDR1 is MNHEY and CDR2 is SMNVEV (reference sequence). This CDR3 has 14 amino acids. The V gene end was trimmed by 3 bases and the J gene end by 2 bases; junction bases not matched to a gene: 3.

This chain uses TRBV19 with TRBJ1-1; unclear D gene. The CDR3 spans 18 residues. From germline, CDR1 is LNHDA and CDR2 SQIVND (reference sequence). The V and J ends lost 3 bases and 4 bases respectively, with 24 bases between them. In DNA, the CDR3 is TGTGCCAGTAGTATCTTAATTGAGGAGGGATTAGGCCGCACTGAAGCTTTCTTT. This codes for CASSILIEEGLGRTEAFF.

Of note for this clone: Other nucleotide sequences from this sample produce the same CDR3. V usage is TRBV5-1 and J usage is TRBJ2-1; 7 bases are shared with TRBD2. Trimming removed 0 bases from V and 0 bases from J; junction bases left unmatched: 3. This CDR3 contains 16 residues. Germline CDR1 and CDR2: SGHRS and YFSETQ. In nucleotides, the CDR3 is TGCGCCAGCAGCTTGGCCGCTAGCGGCTCCTACAATGAGCAGTTCTTC. Translated: CASSLAASGSYNEQFF. The full variable domain, in which reference TRBV5-1 and TRBJ2-1 provide the parts outside the CDR3, is KAGVTQTPRYLIKTRGQQVTLSCSPISGHRSVSWYQQTPGQGLQFLFEYFSETQRNKGNFPGRFSGRQFSNSRSEMNVSTLELGDSALYLCASSLAASGSYNEQFFGPGTRLTVL.